Included here is one T cell receptor beta chain sequence, with context. This CDR3 contains 16 residues. V lost 2 bases and J lost 7; bases outside the gene matches: 13. Per the germline V gene, CDR1 is SQVTM and CDR2 is ANQGSEA. This specimen belongs to a study of CD8 T cells in Susac syndrome. The authors reverse transcribed about 0.5 to 1 ug RNA with random hexamers. It was immunoSEQ multiplex PCR that amplified TCR beta CDR3 across 54 Vbeta and 13 Jbeta. TCRdb passed the immunoSEQ multiplex PCR reads through MiXCR, listing each CDR3 protein once. The sample holds hundreds of thousands of distinct CDR3 sequences; 70% to 90% are singletons and the top ten take approximately 0.12%.

The sample comprised CD8+ T cells from PBMCs. The gene calls are TRBV29-1 and TRBJ2-1, with 8 bases fitting TRBD2. The receptor was isolated from a human donor with multiple sclerosis. DNA for the CDR3: TGCAGCGTTGAACGGGGGCTAAGCGGGAGTAGGAATGAGCAGTTCTTC. This encodes CSVERGLSGSRNEQFF.